This T cell receptor (beta chain) is from a study of response to subunit inactivated influenza vaccine. V gave up 2 bases and J gave up 2 bases, with 8 bases separating them. Germline CDR1 DFQATT, CDR2 SNEGSKA (reference sequence). The length of the CDR3 is 13 residues. This clonotype occurred a few times. The antigen remains undetermined. Study-wide points: Few additional T cells are recruited per seasonal influenza vaccination, authors suggested.

TCRdb called the RT-PCR reads again in MiXCR, with one record for every CDR3 protein. Of about 650,000 distinct CDR3 sequences detected, 15% to 19% appear once; the ten largest clones hold around a tenth. The sample here was PBMCs from blood, taken 12 days after vaccination. This receptor was identified in a man between 50 and 59 years old who received an inactivated influenza vaccine. The J gene is TRBJ2-3, the V gene TRBV20-1, with D uncertain. The CDR3 region is CSARTTHTDTQYF. The CDR3 DNA reads as TGCAGTGCTAGAACGACTCACACAGATACGCAGTATTTT.